This T cell receptor (beta chain) was obtained from a study of cytomegalovirus exposure and HLA in healthy donors. It was with 60 Vbeta and 13 Jbeta primers that the PCR ran. Here immunoSEQ multiplex PCR was the method, and the copy in TCRdb shows in-frame clones only, minus some. The sample comprises roughly 80,000 clones, approximately 60% of which are singletons, and roughly 4.5% rests with the top ten. Study conclusions and caveats: With high specificity and sensitivity, the classifier reportedly diagnosed cytomegalovirus status. Links to common viral pathogens appeared, in a later analysis, for several of the most significant clusters.

Healthy bone marrow donors made up the donor group. With respect to this clone: The antigen remains unidentified.

Germline CDR1 SGHRS, CDR2 YFSETQ. Deletions cut 2 bases from V and 4 bases from J, with 10 bases between. CDR3 size: 15 residues. This sequence originates from a male donor in good health and CMV-seropositive. The sample was PBMCs. V is TRBV5-1 and J is TRBJ2-6; D perhaps matches TRBD2 (6 bases). DNA for the CDR3: TGCGCCAGCAGCTTTACTAGCTCCGGGGCCAACGTCCTGACTTTC. Protein product: CASSFTSSGANVLTF.